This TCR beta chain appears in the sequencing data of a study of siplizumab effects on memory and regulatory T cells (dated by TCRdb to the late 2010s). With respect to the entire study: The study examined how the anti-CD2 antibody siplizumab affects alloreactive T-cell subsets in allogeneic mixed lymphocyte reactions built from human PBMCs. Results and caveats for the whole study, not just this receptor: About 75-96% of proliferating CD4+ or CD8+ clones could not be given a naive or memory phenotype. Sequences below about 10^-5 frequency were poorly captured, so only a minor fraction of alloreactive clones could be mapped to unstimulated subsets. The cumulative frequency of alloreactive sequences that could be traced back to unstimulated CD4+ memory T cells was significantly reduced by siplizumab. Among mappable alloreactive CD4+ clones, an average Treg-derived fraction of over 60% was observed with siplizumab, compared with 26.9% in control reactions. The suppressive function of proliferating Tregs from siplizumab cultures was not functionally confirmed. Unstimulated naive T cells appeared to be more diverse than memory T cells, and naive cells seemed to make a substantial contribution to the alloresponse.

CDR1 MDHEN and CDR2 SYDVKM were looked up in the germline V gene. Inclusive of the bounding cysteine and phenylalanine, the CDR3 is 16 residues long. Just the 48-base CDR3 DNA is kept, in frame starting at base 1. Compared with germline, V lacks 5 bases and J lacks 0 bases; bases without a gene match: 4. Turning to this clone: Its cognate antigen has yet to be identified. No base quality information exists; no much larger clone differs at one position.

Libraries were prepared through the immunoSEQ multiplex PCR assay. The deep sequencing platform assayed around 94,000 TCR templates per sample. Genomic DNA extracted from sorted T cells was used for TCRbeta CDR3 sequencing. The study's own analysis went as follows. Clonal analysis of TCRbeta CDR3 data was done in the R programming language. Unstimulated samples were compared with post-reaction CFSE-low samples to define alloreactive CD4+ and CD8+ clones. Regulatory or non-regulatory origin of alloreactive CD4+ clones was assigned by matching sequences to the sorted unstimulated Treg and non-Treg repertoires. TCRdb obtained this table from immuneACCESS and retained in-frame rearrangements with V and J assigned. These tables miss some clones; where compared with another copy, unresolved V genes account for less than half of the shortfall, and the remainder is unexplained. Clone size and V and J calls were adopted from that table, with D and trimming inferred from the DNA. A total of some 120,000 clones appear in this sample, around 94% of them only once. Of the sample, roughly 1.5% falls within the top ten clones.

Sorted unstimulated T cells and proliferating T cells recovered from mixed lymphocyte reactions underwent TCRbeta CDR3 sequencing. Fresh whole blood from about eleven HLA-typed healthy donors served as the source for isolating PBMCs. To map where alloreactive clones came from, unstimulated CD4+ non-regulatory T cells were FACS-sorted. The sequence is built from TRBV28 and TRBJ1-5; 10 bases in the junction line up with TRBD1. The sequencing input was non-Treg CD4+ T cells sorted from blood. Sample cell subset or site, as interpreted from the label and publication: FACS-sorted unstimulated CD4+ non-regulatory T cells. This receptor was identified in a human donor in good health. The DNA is TGTGCCAGCAGTCGGGACAGGGGATATAGCAATCAGCCCCAGCATTTT. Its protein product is CASSRDRGYSNQPQHF. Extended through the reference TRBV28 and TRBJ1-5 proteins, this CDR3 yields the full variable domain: DVKVTQSSRYLVKRTGEKVFLECVQDMDHENMFWYRQDPGLGLRLIYFSYDVKMKEKGDIPEGYSVSREKKERFSLILESASTNQTSMYLCASSRDRGYSNQPQHFGDGTRLSIL.